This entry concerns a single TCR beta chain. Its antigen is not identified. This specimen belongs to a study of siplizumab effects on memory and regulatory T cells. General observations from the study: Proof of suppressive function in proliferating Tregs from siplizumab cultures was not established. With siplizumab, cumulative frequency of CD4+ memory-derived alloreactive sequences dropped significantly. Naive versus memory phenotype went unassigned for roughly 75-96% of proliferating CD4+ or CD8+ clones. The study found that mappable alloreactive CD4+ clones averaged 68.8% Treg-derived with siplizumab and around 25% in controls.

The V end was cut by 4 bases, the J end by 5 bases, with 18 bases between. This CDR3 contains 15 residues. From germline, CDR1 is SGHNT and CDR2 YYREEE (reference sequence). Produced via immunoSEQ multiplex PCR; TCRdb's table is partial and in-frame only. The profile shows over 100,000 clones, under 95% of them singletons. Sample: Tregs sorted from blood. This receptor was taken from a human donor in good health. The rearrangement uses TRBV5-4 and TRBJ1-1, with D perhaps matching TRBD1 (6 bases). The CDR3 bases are TGTGCCAGCAGCCCCGAGGGCGGCAGGGGAACTGAAGCTTTCTTT. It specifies CASSPEGGRGTEAFF.